Sequencing of this TCR beta chain was carried out in a study of cytomegalovirus exposure and HLA in healthy donors. This clone occurred a few times. Sequencing used immunoSEQ multiplex PCR; TCRdb keeps in-frame clones, though not all of them. The sample records some 130,000 clones, 82% being singletons. Trimming took 5 bases from V and 6 from J, leaving 14 bases between them. Germline CDR1 and CDR2: SGHAT and FQNNGV. The CDR3 covers 13 residues. This clonotype originated in a young man in good health and CMV-seropositive. The material sequenced was PBMCs. V and J are TRBV11-2 and TRBJ2-7; D may be TRBD2 (6 bases). CDR3 nucleotides: TGTGCCAGCAGCACGTGGACTAACTCCGAGCAGTACTTC. Translation gives CASSTWTNSEQYF. Supplemented by reference TRBV11-2 and TRBJ2-7, the full variable domain reads EAGVAQSPRYKIIEKRQSVAFWCNPISGHATLYWYQQILGQGPKLLIQFQNNGVVDDSQLPKDRFSAERLKGVDSTLKIQPAKLEDSAVYLCASSTWTNSEQYFGPGTRLTVT.